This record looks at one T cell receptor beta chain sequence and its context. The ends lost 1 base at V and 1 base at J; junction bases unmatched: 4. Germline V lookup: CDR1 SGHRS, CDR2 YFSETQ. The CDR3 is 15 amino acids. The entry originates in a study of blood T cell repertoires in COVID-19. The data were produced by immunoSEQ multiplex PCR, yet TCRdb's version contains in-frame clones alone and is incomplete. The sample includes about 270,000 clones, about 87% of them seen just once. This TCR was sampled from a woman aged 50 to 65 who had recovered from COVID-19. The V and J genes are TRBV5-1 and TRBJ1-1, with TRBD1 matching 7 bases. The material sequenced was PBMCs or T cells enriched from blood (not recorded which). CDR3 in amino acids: CASSLQYRGNTEAFF. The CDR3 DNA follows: TGCGCCAGCAGCTTGCAGTACAGGGGGAACACTGAAGCTTTCTTT.